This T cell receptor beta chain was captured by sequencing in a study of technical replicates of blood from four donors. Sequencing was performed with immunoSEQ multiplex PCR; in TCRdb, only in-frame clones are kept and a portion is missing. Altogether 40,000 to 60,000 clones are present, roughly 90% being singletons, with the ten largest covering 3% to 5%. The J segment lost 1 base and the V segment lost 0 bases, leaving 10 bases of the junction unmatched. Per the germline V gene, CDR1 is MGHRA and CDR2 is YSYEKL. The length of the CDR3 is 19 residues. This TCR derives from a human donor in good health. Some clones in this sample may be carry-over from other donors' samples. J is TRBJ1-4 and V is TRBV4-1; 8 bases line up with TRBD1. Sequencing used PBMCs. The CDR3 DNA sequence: TGCGCCAGCAGCCAAGAGGGACAGGAGAAAGCACTAACTAATGAAAAACTGTTTTTT. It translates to CASSQEGQEKALTNEKLFF.